The 29 T cell receptor beta chains presented below share a single source sample, sequenced in a study of blood T cell repertoires in COVID-19. Data came from immunoSEQ multiplex PCR; TCRdb stores just in-frame clones and leaves some out. Of more than 150,000 clones in the sample, almost 80% were seen once. The sequenced material came from peripheral blood. Every receptor here comes from a woman in her seventies with acute or convalescent COVID-19.

V and J are TRBV11-2 and TRBJ2-1, with 11 bases that match TRBD2. The length of the CDR3 is 18 residues. V lost 3 bases and J lost 1; bases outside the gene matches: 8. Germline lookup yields CDR1 SGHAT and CDR2 FQNNGV. The CDR3 loop reads CASSFSLAGGGSYNEQFF. CDR3 in DNA: TGTGCCAGCAGCTTTAGTCTAGCGGGAGGTGGATCCTACAATGAGCAGTTCTTC.

The V gene is TRBV11-2, the J gene TRBJ1-4; no firm D call. The CDR3 contains 13 residues. V was trimmed by 2 bases and J by 8 bases, leaving 9 bases between them. The germline CDR1 and CDR2 sequences are SGHAT and FQNNGV. The CDR3 DNA reads as TGTGCCAGCAGCTTAAGCCACGTCGAAAAACTGTTTTTT. This codes for CASSLSHVEKLFF.

This chain uses TRBV28 with TRBJ2-7; TRBD2 aligns across 12 bases. The length of the CDR3 is 15 residues. The V gene end was trimmed by 3 bases and the J gene end by 4 bases; junction bases not matched to a gene: 4. From germline, CDR1 is MDHEN and CDR2 SYDVKM. Here the CDR3 DNA reads TGTGCCAGCAGTTTTTCCCTAGCGGGAGGGTACGAGCAGTACTTC. Its translation: CASSFSLAGGYEQYF.

V gene TRBV14 combines with J gene TRBJ2-7, with TRBD1 matching over 7 bases. The CDR3 is made up of 17 amino acids. Losses at the gene ends were 1 base for V and 2 bases for J; bases not matched to a gene: 11. CDR1 and CDR2 from the germline V gene are SGHDN and FVKESK. The CDR3 nucleotides are TGTGCCAGCAGCCAAGCAGACCGGGACAGATACACCTACGAGCAGTACTTC. Translating gives CASSQADRDRYTYEQYF.

This clone was recorded a few times. V and J are TRBV28 and TRBJ2-1, with 7 bases fitting TRBD2. The CDR3 has 17 amino acids. V dropped 5 bases and J dropped 3; count of bases not matched to a gene: 13. Germline lookup yields CDR1 MDHEN and CDR2 SYDVKM. The DNA for the CDR3 is TGTGCCAGCAGTCCGCCGATGTGGAGGACTAGCTACAATGAGCAGTTCTTC. This sequence encodes CASSPPMWRTSYNEQFF. Full variable domain (missing parts from reference TRBV28 and TRBJ2-1): DVKVTQSSRYLVKRTGEKVFLECVQDMDHENMFWYRQDPGLGLRLIYFSYDVKMKEKGDIPEGYSVSREKKERFSLILESASTNQTSMYLCASSPPMWRTSYNEQFFGPGTRLTVL.

The gene calls are TRBV11-3 and TRBJ1-2; 7 nucleotides align to TRBD1. Germline assignment: CDR1 SGHNT and CDR2 YENEEA. The CDR3 consists of 15 residues. After removal of 3 bases from V and 4 bases from J, the junction contained 8 bases not matched to a gene. In nucleotides, the CDR3 is TGTGCCAGCAGCTTCCGGGACAGAAAAACCTATGGCTACACCTTC. It is translated as CASSFRDRKTYGYTF.

CDR3 in DNA: TGTGCCAGCAGGACCATACCGGGACAGGGTAAAGCTTTCTTT. Amino acids: CASRTIPGQGKAFF. The chain combines TRBV27 with TRBJ1-1; 9 bases fit TRBD1. J was trimmed by 9 bases and V by 6 bases; bases with no gene match: 11. The CDR3 extends over 14 amino acids. Germline values: CDR1 MNHEY, CDR2 SMNVEV (reference sequence).

The chain couples TRBV12-3 or TRBV12-4 to TRBJ2-1, with a weak D call TRBD1 (5 bases). The V end was cut by 7 bases, the J end by 10 bases, with 11 bases between. CDR3 length: 11 amino acids. As DNA, the CDR3 is TGTGCCAGCACCCGACCAGGGGAGCAGTTCTTC. Translated: CASTRPGEQFF.

The J gene is TRBJ1-1, the V gene TRBV5-1; 8 bases map to TRBD1. Looked up from germline, CDR1 is SGHRS and CDR2 is YFSETQ. CDR3 size: 16 residues. The V gene end was trimmed by 0 bases and the J gene end by 4 bases; junction bases not matched to a gene: 8. The CDR3 DNA reads TGCGCCAGCAGCTTGGAGACAGGGGTGTTGGGCACTGAAGCTTTCTTT. Translated: CASSLETGVLGTEAFF.

The CDR3 DNA reads as TGTGCCAGCAGCGTAGGACAGGAGCCTTATGGCTACACCTTC. Its protein product is CASSVGQEPYGYTF. The V call is TRBV9, the J call TRBJ1-2; D may be TRBD1 (6 bases). CDR1 is SGDLS and CDR2 is YYNGEE in the germline V gene. Trimming removed 0 bases at V and 5 bases at J, with 11 bases between. The CDR3 covers 14 residues.

The chain employs TRBV3-1 (or the pseudogene TRBV3-2) and TRBJ1-5, with TRBD1 identical over 9 bases. Germline CDR1 is LGHDT and CDR2 is YNNKEL (reference sequence). CDR3 size: 15 residues. Trimming cost V 3 bases and J 4 bases; bases outside gene matches: 4. The CDR3: CASSQGTGPNQPQHF. The CDR3 nucleotides read TGTGCCAGCAGCCAGGGGACAGGGCCTAATCAGCCCCAGCATTTT.

The chain is built from TRBV19 and TRBJ2-2, with 7 positions matching TRBD2. This CDR3 comprises 14 residues. After removal of 4 bases from V and 5 bases from J, the junction contained 4 bases not matched to a gene. The germline CDR1 and CDR2 sequences are LNHDA and SQIVND (reference sequence). As DNA, the CDR3 is TGTGCCAGTAGTACTAGCGGAATGACCGGGGAGCTGTTTTTT. It specifies CASSTSGMTGELFF.

The rearrangement links TRBV4-2 to TRBJ2-2, with 14 bases matching TRBD2. The trim removed 3 bases at V and 7 bases at J, leaving 4 bases unmatched. Germline CDR1 is LGHNA and CDR2 is YNFKEQ. This CDR3 is 16 amino acids long. In nucleotides, the CDR3 is TGTGCCAGCAGCCAGACTAGCGGGAGGGGGTTCGGGGAGCTGTTTTTT. Amino acids: CASSQTSGRGFGELFF.

The CDR3 reads CATSDASGGSYNEQFF. DNA for the CDR3: TGTGCCACCAGTGATGCAAGCGGGGGCTCCTACAATGAGCAGTTCTTC. The V gene is TRBV24-1, the J gene TRBJ2-1; TRBD2 matches 8 bases. The CDR3 contains 16 residues. Losses at the gene ends were 3 bases for V and 0 bases for J; bases not matched to a gene: 3. Germline loops: CDR1 KGHDR, CDR2 SFDVKD.

This clone was observed a few times. The chain couples TRBV9 to TRBJ2-1, with 7 bases fitting TRBD2. After removal of 6 bases from V and 6 bases from J, the junction contained 6 bases not matched to a gene. The CDR3 spans 13 residues. The germline V gene has CDR1 SGDLS and CDR2 YYNGEE. The CDR3 protein is CASKDPGGNEQFF. The CDR3 DNA reads as TGTGCCAGCAAGGACCCGGGAGGCAATGAGCAGTTCTTC.

The chain is built from TRBV2 and TRBJ2-7, with D possibly being TRBD2 (5 bases). V was trimmed by 7 bases and J by 2 bases, leaving 12 bases between them. This CDR3 has 13 residues. CDR1 is SNHLY, CDR2 FYNNEI, per germline. CDR3 amino acids: CASTATGTYEQYF. CDR3 DNA sequence: TGTGCCAGCACGGCGACCGGGACCTACGAGCAGTACTTC.

The chain couples TRBV30 to TRBJ2-2; 10 bases line up with TRBD2. The CDR3 length is 16 residues. Germline CDR1 is GTSNPN and CDR2 is SVGIG (reference sequence). The V segment lost 0 bases and the J segment 4 bases; nucleotides outside the gene matches: 5. The CDR3 sequence is CAWSVLAGALTGELFF. The DNA of the CDR3 is TGTGCCTGGAGTGTCCTAGCGGGAGCTCTCACCGGGGAGCTGTTTTTT.

V and J are TRBV7-3 and TRBJ1-1; 9 bases are shared with TRBD1. V was pared by 3 bases and J by 5 bases, with 4 bases of the junction left unmatched. Germline CDR1 reads SGHTA; CDR2 reads FQGTGA. The CDR3 spans 14 residues. The CDR3 sequence is CASSLDRGVTEAFF. The CDR3 nucleotides read TGTGCCAGCAGCTTGGACAGGGGTGTGACTGAAGCTTTCTTT.

V and J are TRBV7-2 and TRBJ2-7; 8 nucleotides align to TRBD2. This CDR3 contains 18 residues. Trimming at V came to 4 bases and at J to 2 bases, leaving 16 bases not matched to a gene. Germline V gives CDR1 SGHTA, CDR2 FQGNSA. In DNA form, the CDR3 reads TGTGCCAGCAGCTCGCAGGGAACTAGCGGCAACCCCCCCTACGAGCAGTACTTC. This codes for CASSSQGTSGNPPYEQYF.

The gene calls are TRBV6-2 or TRBV6-3 and TRBJ2-3; weak D call: TRBD1 (8 bases). V was shortened by 4 bases and J by 0 bases, with 23 bases between the two germline ends. The CDR3 spans 19 residues. Germline V gene lookup returns CDR1 MNHEY and CDR2 SVGEGT. The CDR3, as DNA: TGTGCCAGCAGTTGGGACAGGAGGCCCGGCGGGAGCAGCACAGATACGCAGTATTTT. Its translation: CASSWDRRPGGSSTDTQYF.

This chain connects TRBV7-2 to TRBJ2-1; 9 bases line up with TRBD1. This CDR3 spans 15 amino acids. From germline, CDR1 is SGHTA and CDR2 FQGNSA. Trimming took 2 bases from V and 12 from J; bases not matched to a gene: 11. Here the CDR3 reads CASSLSHKQGAGQFF. The CDR3 nucleotides read TGTGCCAGCAGCTTATCACATAAACAGGGGGCCGGGCAGTTCTTC.

Regarding this clone: The DNA is omitted, as the CDR3 cannot be located on it reliably, and the CDR3 follows TCRdb's listing. The chain employs TRBV21-1 and TRBJ1-2. TRBV21-1 is recorded as a pseudogene. The CDR3 contains 15 residues when both ends are counted. This CDR3 reads CASSKVGRGNYGYTF.

This chain uses TRBV7-2 with TRBJ1-1; 7 bases are a match to TRBD1. Germline CDR1 and CDR2: SGHTA and FQGNSA. This CDR3 has 15 amino acids. J gave up 6 bases and V 4 bases, and 11 bases lay outside the gene matches. The chain's CDR3 is CASSSQGIGMAEAFF. The CDR3 bases are TGTGCCAGCAGCTCACAGGGGATCGGTATGGCTGAAGCTTTCTTT.

V usage is TRBV6-1 and J usage is TRBJ1-1; 9 positions match TRBD1. Germline CDR1 is MNHNS and CDR2 is SASEGT. There are 15 residues in the CDR3. J was trimmed by 3 bases and V by 0 bases; bases with no gene match: 2. The CDR3 DNA reads TGTGCCAGCAGTGAAGCCGGGACAGGGTACACTGAAGCTTTCTTT. Translation: CASSEAGTGYTEAFF.

The chain couples TRBV29-1 to TRBJ1-1; D is unclear. The CDR3 has 19 amino acids. The V and J ends lost 3 bases and 1 base respectively, with 27 bases between them. Per the germline V gene, CDR1 is SQVTM and CDR2 is ANQGSEA. The CDR3, as DNA: TGCAGCGTTGAGCCGGCATTGAGGGCGGGTCAGAGGGCGAACACTGAAGCTTTCTTT. It translates to CSVEPALRAGQRANTEAFF.

A few counts support this clone. The gene calls are TRBV19 and TRBJ1-5; perhaps TRBD1 as D (6 bases). CDR1 is LNHDA and CDR2 is SQIVND in the germline V gene (reference sequence). With 6 bases removed from V and 3 bases from J, the gap between germline ends came to 15 bases. The CDR3 has 15 amino acids. CDR3 region: CASRDTGPPNQPQHF. Here the CDR3 DNA reads TGTGCCAGTAGGGACACAGGGCCGCCCAATCAGCCCCAGCATTTT.

V usage is TRBV19 and J usage is TRBJ2-5; unclear D gene. Germline CDR1 reads LNHDA; CDR2 reads SQIVND (reference sequence). The CDR3 runs to 13 residues. Trimming took off 6 bases at V and 2 bases at J, with 10 bases between the two ends. Here the CDR3 reads CASSPTQQETQYF. In nucleotides, the CDR3 is TGTGCCAGTAGCCCGACACAACAAGAGACCCAGTACTTC.

As concerns this clone: The same CDR3 also results from other DNA sequences found in this sample. This rearrangement joins TRBV9 to TRBJ2-3; 12 nucleotides match TRBD2. V lost 4 bases, J lost 6 bases, and 9 bases stayed unmatched. CDR3 length: 16 residues. CDR1 and CDR2 from the germline V gene are SGDLS and YYNGEE. The CDR3 coding sequence is TGTGCCAGCAGCCCCAGACTAGCGGGAGTAGGGGATACGCAGTATTTT. Translated, it gives CASSPRLAGVGDTQYF. Variable domain in full (rest from reference TRBV9 and TRBJ2-3): DSGVTQTPKHLITATGQRVTLRCSPRSGDLSVYWYQQSLDQGLQFLIQYYNGEERAKGNILERFSAQQFPDLHSELNLSSLELGDSALYFCASSPRLAGVGDTQYFGPGTRLTVL.

The chain uses TRBV30 and TRBJ1-6, with 10 nucleotides matching TRBD1. Germline CDR1 GTSNPN, CDR2 SVGIG (reference sequence). There are 14 residues in the CDR3. The J segment lost 7 bases and the V segment lost 5 bases, leaving 5 bases of the junction unmatched. The CDR3 protein is CAWGTGEYNSPLHF. CDR3 DNA: TGTGCCTGGGGGACAGGGGAGTACAATTCACCCCTCCACTTT.